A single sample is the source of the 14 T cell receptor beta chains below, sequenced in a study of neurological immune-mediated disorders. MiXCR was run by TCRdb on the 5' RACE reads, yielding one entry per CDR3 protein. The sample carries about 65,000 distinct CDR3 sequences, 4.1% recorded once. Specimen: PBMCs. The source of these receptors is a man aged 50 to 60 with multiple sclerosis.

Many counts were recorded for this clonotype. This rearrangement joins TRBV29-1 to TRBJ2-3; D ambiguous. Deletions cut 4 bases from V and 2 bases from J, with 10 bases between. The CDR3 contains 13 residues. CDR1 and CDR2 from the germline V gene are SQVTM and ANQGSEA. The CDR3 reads CSVGGLNTDTQYF. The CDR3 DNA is TGCAGCGTTGGGGGTTTAAACACAGATACGCAGTATTTT.

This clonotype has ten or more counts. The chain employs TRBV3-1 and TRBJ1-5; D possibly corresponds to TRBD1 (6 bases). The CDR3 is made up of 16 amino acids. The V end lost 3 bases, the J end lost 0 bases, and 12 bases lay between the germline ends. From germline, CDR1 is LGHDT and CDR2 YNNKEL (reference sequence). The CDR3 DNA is TGTGCCAGCAGCCACAGGGGTGGGAGTAGCAATCAGCCCCAGCATTTT. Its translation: CASSHRGGSSNQPQHF.

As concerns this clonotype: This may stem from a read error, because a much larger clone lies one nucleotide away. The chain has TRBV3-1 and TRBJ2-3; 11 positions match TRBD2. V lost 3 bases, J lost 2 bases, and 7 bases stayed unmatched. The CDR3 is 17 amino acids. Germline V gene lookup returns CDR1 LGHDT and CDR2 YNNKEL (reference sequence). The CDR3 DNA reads TGTGCCAGCAGCCAGAGACTAGCGGGGACCCTCACAGATACGCAGTATTTT. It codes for CASSQRLAGTLTDTQYF.

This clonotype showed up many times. The CDR3 coding sequence is TGTGCCAGCAGCCTGGAGACTAGCTGGAGTGCAGATACGCAGTATTTT. It specifies CASSLETSWSADTQYF. The chain links TRBV7-2 to TRBJ2-3; TRBD2 aligns across 7 bases. Trimming at V came to 5 bases and at J to 4 bases, leaving 12 bases not matched to a gene. This CDR3 region has 16 residues. The germline gives CDR1 SGHTA, CDR2 FQGNSA.

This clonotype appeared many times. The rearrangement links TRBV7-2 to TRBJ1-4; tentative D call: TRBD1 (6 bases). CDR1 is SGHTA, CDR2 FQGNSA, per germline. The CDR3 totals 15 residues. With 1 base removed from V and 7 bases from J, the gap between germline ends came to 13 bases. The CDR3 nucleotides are TGTGCCAGCAGCTTAGGGGCAGGGGCTTCTGAAAAACTGTTTTTT. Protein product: CASSLGAGASEKLFF.

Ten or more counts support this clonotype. Written as DNA, the CDR3 is TGTGCCAGCAGCCCCGACCGCCCGGGTGAAGCTTTCTTT. It yields the protein CASSPDRPGEAFF. The genes are TRBV14 and TRBJ1-1, with unresolved D. CDR1 is SGHDN, CDR2 FVKESK, per germline. V lost 4 bases and J lost 7, with 13 bases in between. The CDR3 runs 13 residues.

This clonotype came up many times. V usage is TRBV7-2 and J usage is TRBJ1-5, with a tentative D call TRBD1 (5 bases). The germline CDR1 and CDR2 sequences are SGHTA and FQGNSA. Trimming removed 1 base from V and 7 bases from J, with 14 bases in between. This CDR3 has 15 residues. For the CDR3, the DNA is TGTGCCAGCAGCTTAGGGCAGGGACTGGGGCAGCCCCAGCATTTT. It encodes CASSLGQGLGQPQHF.

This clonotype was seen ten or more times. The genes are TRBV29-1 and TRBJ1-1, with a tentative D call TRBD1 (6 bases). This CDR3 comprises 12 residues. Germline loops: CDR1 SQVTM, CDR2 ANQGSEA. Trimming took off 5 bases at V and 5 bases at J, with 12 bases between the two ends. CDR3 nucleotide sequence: TGCAGCGTTTATTGGGGGCAGACTGAAGCTTTCTTT. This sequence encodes CSVYWGQTEAFF. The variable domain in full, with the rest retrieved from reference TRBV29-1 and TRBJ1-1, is SAVISQKPSRDICQRGTSLTIQCQVDSQVTMMFWYRQQPGQSLTLIATANQGSEATYESGFVIDKFPISRPNLTFSTLTVSNMSPEDSSIYLCSVYWGQTEAFFGQGTRLTVV.

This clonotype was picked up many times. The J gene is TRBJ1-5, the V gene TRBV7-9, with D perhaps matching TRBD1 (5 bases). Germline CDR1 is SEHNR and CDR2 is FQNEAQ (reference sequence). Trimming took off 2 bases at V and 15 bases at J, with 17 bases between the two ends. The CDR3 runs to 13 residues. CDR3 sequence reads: CASSLSGQDARHF. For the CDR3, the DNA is TGTGCCAGCAGCTTATCAGGGCAGGACGCCAGGCATTTT.

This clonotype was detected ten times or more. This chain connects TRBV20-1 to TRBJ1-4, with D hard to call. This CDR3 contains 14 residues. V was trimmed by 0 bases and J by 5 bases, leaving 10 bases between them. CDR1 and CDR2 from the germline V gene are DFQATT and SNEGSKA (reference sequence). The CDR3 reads CSARDPSINEKLFF. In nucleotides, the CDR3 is TGCAGTGCTAGAGATCCATCTATCAATGAAAAACTGTTTTTT.

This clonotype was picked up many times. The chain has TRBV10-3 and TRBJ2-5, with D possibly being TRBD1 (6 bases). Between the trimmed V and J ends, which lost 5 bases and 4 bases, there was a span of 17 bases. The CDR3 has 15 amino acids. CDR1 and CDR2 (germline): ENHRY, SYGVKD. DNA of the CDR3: TGTGCCATCAGTCCCGGACAGTTATCGGGAGAGACCCAGTACTTC. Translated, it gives CAISPGQLSGETQYF.

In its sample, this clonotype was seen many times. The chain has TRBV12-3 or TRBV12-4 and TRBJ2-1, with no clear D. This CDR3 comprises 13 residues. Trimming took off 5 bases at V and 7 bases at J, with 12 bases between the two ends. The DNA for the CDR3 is TGTGCCAGCAGTCCCTGGCGCGGTAATGAGCAGTTCTTC. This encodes CASSPWRGNEQFF.

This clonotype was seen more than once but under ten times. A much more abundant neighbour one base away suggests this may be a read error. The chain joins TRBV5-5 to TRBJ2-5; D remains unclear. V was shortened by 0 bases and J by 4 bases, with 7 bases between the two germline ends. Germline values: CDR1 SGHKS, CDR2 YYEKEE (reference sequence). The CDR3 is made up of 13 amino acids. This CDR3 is CASSLEPSETQYF. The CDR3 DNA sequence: TGTGCCAGCAGCTTGGAACCCTCAGAGACCCAGTACTTC.

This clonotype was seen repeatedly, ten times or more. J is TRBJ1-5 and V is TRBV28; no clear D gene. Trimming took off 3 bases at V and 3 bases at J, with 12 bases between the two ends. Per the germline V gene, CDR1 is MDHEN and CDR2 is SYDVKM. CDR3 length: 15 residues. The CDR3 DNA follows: TGTGCCAGCAGTTTGGTCTTTGGCCCCAATCAGCCCCAGCATTTT. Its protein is CASSLVFGPNQPQHF.